Following are 16 T cell receptor beta chains from one sample sequenced in a study of cytomegalovirus exposure and HLA in healthy donors. Researchers ran the PCR with 60 Vbeta and 13 Jbeta primers. TCRdb's copy holds only in-frame clones and misses some; the assay was immunoSEQ multiplex PCR. The data hold under 200,000 clones, with roughly 80% observed a single time. The sample was PBMCs. The receptors derive from a man over 45 in good health and CMV-seropositive.

The table lists this clone with a count of one. The J gene is TRBJ2-6, the V gene TRBV27; D gene uncertain. This CDR3 is 14 amino acids long. Between the trimmed V and J ends, which lost 2 bases and 5 bases, there was a span of 7 bases. The V gene's germline CDR1 is MNHEY and CDR2 SMNVEV (reference sequence). The CDR3 spells CASSLGTRANVLTF. CDR3 sequence (DNA): TGTGCCAGCAGTTTAGGTACTAGGGCCAACGTCCTGACTTTC.

This clone was detected only a few times. The chain recombines TRBV4-2 with TRBJ2-1; 7 nucleotides agree with TRBD2. CDR1 is LGHNA, CDR2 YNFKEQ, per germline. Losses at the gene ends were 4 bases for V and 5 bases for J; bases not matched to a gene: 5. The CDR3 runs to 14 residues. Here the CDR3 DNA reads TGTGCCAGCAGCCTCGGGACTACCAACAATGAGCAGTTCTTC. It codes for CASSLGTTNNEQFF.

This chain links TRBV5-1 with TRBJ1-5, with TRBD1 matching over 7 bases. The V and J ends lost 4 bases and 6 bases, in that order; junction bases with no gene match: 7. The CDR3 is 14 residues long. Germline lookup yields CDR1 SGHRS and CDR2 YFSETQ. In DNA form, the CDR3 reads TGCGCCAGCAGCCTCGGGACAGAGGGTCAGCCCCAGCATTTT. Protein: CASSLGTEGQPQHF. The full variable domain, in which reference TRBV5-1 and TRBJ1-5 provide the parts outside the CDR3, is KAGVTQTPRYLIKTRGQQVTLSCSPISGHRSVSWYQQTPGQGLQFLFEYFSETQRNKGNFPGRFSGRQFSNSRSEMNVSTLELGDSALYLCASSLGTEGQPQHFGDGTRLSIL.

This chain connects TRBV4-2 to TRBJ2-3, with a weak D call TRBD2 (5 bases). V lost 2 bases and J 6 bases, leaving 15 bases between the germline ends. The CDR3 is 15 residues long. In germline, CDR1 is LGHNA, CDR2 YNFKEQ. Here the CDR3 DNA reads TGTGCCAGCAGCCAACTGAGTTTGGGCGGGGATACGCAGTATTTT. Amino acid sequence: CASSQLSLGGDTQYF.

The chain carries TRBV7-8 and TRBJ1-6, with TRBD1 identical over 10 bases. This CDR3 region has 15 residues. Germline V gene lookup returns CDR1 SGHVS and CDR2 FQNEAQ. V gave up 3 bases and J gave up 7 bases; unmatched junction bases: 3. DNA of the CDR3: TGTGCCAGCAGCTTGCCGGGACAGGGGAATTCACCCCTCCACTTT. Translation gives CASSLPGQGNSPLHF.

The chain couples TRBV7-2 to TRBJ2-5, with 8 bases fitting TRBD2. The V segment lost 3 bases and the J segment 5 bases; nucleotides outside the gene matches: 11. CDR1 and CDR2 (germline): SGHTA, FQGNSA. CDR3 size: 16 residues. The CDR3 DNA sequence: TGTGCCAGCAGCTTGGGAGCGGGGGCCCCTCGGGAGACCCAGTACTTC. It yields the protein CASSLGAGAPRETQYF.

The chain is built from TRBV6-1 and TRBJ1-3; 7 bases fit TRBD1. The CDR3 consists of 16 residues. With 2 bases clipped from V and 0 bases from J, the junction kept 4 bases outside the gene matches. Germline V gene sequence: CDR1 MNHNS, CDR2 SASEGT. CDR3 bases: TGTGCCAGCAGTGAATTTGGGACAGCCTCTGGAAACACCATATATTTT. It codes for CASSEFGTASGNTIYF.

This clone was detected only once. The V and J genes are TRBV7-8 and TRBJ1-1, with D possibly matching TRBD1 (5 bases). Germline CDR1 and CDR2: SGHVS and FQNEAQ. Trimming removed 1 base at V and 2 bases at J, with 14 bases between. This CDR3 is built from 16 residues. This CDR3 is CASSLVFSDINTEAFF. The CDR3 nucleotides read TGTGCCAGCAGCTTAGTCTTCTCGGACATCAACACTGAAGCTTTCTTT.

The chain uses TRBV10-3 and TRBJ1-1; weak D call: TRBD1 (5 bases). With 0 bases removed from V and 7 bases from J, the gap between germline ends came to 12 bases. Per the germline V gene, CDR1 is ENHRY and CDR2 is SYGVKD. The CDR3 consists of 14 residues. CDR3 region: CAISESPGLGEAFF. CDR3 nucleotides: TGTGCCATCAGTGAGTCGCCAGGGTTGGGTGAAGCTTTCTTT.

This sequence joins TRBV7-2 and TRBJ2-1; TRBD2 aligns across 7 bases. Trimming cost V 1 base and J 0 bases; bases outside gene matches: 6. This CDR3 is built from 17 residues. Germline V gene sequence: CDR1 SGHTA, CDR2 FQGNSA. The CDR3 sequence: CASSLGLRGSSYNEQFF. For the CDR3, the DNA is TGTGCCAGCAGCTTAGGCTTGCGGGGGAGCTCCTACAATGAGCAGTTCTTC.

The chain carries TRBV5-1 and TRBJ2-2, with 7 bases that match TRBD1. The V gene end was trimmed by 4 bases and the J gene end by 3 bases; junction bases not matched to a gene: 6. The CDR3 is 15 residues long. Germline V lookup: CDR1 SGHRS, CDR2 YFSETQ. The CDR3 DNA follows: TGCGCCAGCAGCGTTTCCGGGACAGACACCGGGGAGCTGTTTTTT. Translated: CASSVSGTDTGELFF.

The rearrangement links TRBV19 to TRBJ2-1, with 15 nucleotides matching TRBD2. There are 15 residues in the CDR3. Germline V lookup: CDR1 LNHDA, CDR2 SQIVND (reference sequence). V was clipped by 6 bases and J by 8 bases; unmatched bases: 5. CDR3 in amino acids: CASSLGLAGGDEQFF. In DNA form, the CDR3 reads TGTGCCAGTAGCCTGGGACTAGCGGGGGGCGATGAGCAGTTCTTC.

The chain employs TRBV6-6 and TRBJ1-2; D is unclear. CDR3 size: 13 residues. The germline V gene encodes CDR1 MNHNY and CDR2 SVGAGI (reference sequence). V lost 5 bases, J lost 4 bases, and 11 bases lay in between. CDR3: CASSPASPYGYTF. The DNA for the CDR3 is TGTGCCAGCAGTCCTGCCAGTCCCTATGGCTACACCTTC.

This rearrangement joins TRBV11-3 to TRBJ2-3; 10 nucleotides match TRBD1. This CDR3 contains 16 residues. From germline, CDR1 is SGHNT and CDR2 YENEEA. V dropped 5 bases and J dropped 0; count of bases not matched to a gene: 5. The CDR3 here is CASSPRTGGSTDTQYF. The DNA of the CDR3 is TGTGCCAGCAGCCCGAGGACAGGGGGAAGCACAGATACGCAGTATTTT.

V is TRBV7-3 and J is TRBJ2-1; perhaps TRBD2 as D (6 bases). Germline lookup yields CDR1 SGHTA and CDR2 FQGTGA. V was clipped by 2 bases and J by 0 bases, with 14 bases between them. This CDR3 comprises 17 residues. The CDR3, as DNA: TGTGCCAGCAGCTTATCCTCAGCGGGCAGCTCCTACAATGAGCAGTTCTTC. It yields the protein CASSLSSAGSSYNEQFF. The full variable domain, rest sourced from reference TRBV7-3 and TRBJ2-1, is GAGVSQTPSNKVTEKGKYVELRCDPISGHTALYWYRQSLGQGPEFLIYFQGTGAADDSGLPNDRFFAVRPEGSVSTLKIQRTERGDSAVYLCASSLSSAGSSYNEQFFGPGTRLTVL.

The rearrangement links TRBV9 to TRBJ1-6; 9 nucleotides align to TRBD1. The germline CDR1 and CDR2 sequences are SGDLS and YYNGEE. The V and J ends lost 2 bases and 1 base, in that order; junction bases with no gene match: 4. The CDR3 extends over 17 amino acids. The CDR3 DNA follows: TGTGCCAGCAGCGTTAGGGACAGGGAGTCCTATAATTCACCCCTCCACTTT. Amino acids: CASSVRDRESYNSPLHF. The whole variable domain, filled in from reference TRBV9 and TRBJ1-6, reads DSGVTQTPKHLITATGQRVTLRCSPRSGDLSVYWYQQSLDQGLQFLIQYYNGEERAKGNILERFSAQQFPDLHSELNLSSLELGDSALYFCASSVRDRESYNSPLHFGNGTRLTVT.